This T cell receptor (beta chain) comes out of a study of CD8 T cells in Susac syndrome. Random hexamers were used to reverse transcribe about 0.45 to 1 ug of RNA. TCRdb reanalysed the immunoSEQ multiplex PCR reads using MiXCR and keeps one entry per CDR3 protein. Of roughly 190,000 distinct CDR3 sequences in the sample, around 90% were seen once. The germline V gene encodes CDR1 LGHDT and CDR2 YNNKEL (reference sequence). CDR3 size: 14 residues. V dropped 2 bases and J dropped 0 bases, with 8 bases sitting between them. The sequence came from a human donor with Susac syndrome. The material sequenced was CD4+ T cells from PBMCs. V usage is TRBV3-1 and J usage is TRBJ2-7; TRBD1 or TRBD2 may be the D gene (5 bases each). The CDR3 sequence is CASSQWGFSYEQYV. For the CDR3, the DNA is TGTGCCAGCAGCCAATGGGGGTTCTCCTACGAGCAGTACGTC.